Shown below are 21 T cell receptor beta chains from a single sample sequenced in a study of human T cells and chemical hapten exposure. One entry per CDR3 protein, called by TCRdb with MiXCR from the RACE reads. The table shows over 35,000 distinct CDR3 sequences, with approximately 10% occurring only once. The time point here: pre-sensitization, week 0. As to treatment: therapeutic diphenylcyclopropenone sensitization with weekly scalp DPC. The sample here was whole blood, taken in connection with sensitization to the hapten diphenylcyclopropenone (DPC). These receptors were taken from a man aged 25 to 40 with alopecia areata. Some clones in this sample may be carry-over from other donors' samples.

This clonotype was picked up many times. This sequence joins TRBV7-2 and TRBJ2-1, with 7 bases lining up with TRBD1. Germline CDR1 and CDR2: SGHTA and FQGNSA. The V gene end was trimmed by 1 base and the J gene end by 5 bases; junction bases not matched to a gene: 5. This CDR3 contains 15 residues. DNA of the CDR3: TGTGCCAGCAGCTTAGATTCCCAGGGGGACAATGAGCAGTTCTTC. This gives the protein CASSLDSQGDNEQFF. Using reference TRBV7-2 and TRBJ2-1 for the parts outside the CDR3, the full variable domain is GAGVSQSPSNKVTEKGKDVELRCDPISGHTALYWYRQSLGQGLEFLIYFQGNSAPDKSGLPSDRFSAERTGGSVSTLTIQRTQQEDSAVYLCASSLDSQGDNEQFFGPGTRLTVL.

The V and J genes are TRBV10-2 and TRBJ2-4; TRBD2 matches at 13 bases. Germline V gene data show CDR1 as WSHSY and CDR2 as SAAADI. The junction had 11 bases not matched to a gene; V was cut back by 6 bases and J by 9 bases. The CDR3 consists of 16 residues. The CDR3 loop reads CASRTSGGLGGVIQYF. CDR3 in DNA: TGCGCCAGCAGGACTAGCGGGGGGCTGGGAGGTGTCATTCAGTACTTC.

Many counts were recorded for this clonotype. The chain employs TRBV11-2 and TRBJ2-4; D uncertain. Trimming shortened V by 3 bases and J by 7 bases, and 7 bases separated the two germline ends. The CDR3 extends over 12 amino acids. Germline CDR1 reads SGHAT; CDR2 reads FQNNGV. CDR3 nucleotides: TGTGCCAGCAGCTTGATTGAGAACATTCAGTACTTC. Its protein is CASSLIENIQYF.

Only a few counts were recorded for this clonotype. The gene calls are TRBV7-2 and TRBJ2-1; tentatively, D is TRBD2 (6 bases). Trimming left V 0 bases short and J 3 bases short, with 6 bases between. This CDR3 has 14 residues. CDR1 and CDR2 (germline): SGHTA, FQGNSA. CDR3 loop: CASSLAGGYNEQFF. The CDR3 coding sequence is TGTGCCAGCAGCTTAGCGGGAGGCTACAATGAGCAGTTCTTC.

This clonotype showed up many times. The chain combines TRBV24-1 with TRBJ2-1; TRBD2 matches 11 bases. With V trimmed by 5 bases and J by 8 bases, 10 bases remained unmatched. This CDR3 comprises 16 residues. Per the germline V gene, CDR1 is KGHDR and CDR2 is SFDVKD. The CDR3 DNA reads TGTGCCACCAGTGGAAGACTAGCGGGAATTATGGATGAGCAGTTCTTC. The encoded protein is CATSGRLAGIMDEQFF.

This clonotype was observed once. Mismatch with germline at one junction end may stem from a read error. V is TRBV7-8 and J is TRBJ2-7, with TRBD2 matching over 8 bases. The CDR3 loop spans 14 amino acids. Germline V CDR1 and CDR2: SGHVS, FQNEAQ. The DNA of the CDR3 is TGTGCCGGCAGCTCCCTGCGGGAGGCCTACGAGCAGTACTTC. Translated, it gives CAGSSLREAYEQYF.

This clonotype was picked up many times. The CDR3, as DNA: TGTGCCAGCAGCTTTCTGGGTATCGGGGAGCAGTTCTTC. This gives the protein CASSFLGIGEQFF. The chain links TRBV7-2 to TRBJ2-1; D unresolved. Germline V gene sequence: CDR1 SGHTA, CDR2 FQGNSA. The length of the CDR3 is 13 residues. With 3 bases removed from V and 10 bases from J, the gap between germline ends came to 13 bases. Supplemented by reference TRBV7-2 and TRBJ2-1, the full variable domain reads GAGVSQSPSNKVTEKGKDVELRCDPISGHTALYWYRQSLGQGLEFLIYFQGNSAPDKSGLPSDRFSAERTGGSVSTLTIQRTQQEDSAVYLCASSFLGIGEQFFGPGTRLTVL.

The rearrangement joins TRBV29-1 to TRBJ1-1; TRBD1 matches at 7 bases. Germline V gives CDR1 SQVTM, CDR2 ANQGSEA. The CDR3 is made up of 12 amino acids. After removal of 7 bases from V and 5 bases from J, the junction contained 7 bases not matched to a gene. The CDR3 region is CSARQGGTEAFF. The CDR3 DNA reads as TGCAGCGCCCGACAGGGAGGGACTGAAGCTTTCTTT.

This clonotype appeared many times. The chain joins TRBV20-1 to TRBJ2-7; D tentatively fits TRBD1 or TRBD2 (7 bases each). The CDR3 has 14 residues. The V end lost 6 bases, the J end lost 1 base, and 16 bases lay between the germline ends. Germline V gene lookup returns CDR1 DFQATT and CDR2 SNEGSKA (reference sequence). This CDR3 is CSALRGGSSYEQYF. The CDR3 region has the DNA TGCAGTGCCCTCAGGGGGGGCTCGTCCTACGAGCAGTACTTC.

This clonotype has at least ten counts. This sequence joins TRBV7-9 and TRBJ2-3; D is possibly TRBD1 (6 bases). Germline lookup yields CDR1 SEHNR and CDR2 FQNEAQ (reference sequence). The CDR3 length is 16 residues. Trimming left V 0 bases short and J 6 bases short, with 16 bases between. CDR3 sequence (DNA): TGTGCCAGCAGCTTAGCTTTGGGGGCCGTGCCGGATACGCAGTATTTT. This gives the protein CASSLALGAVPDTQYF.

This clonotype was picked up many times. CDR3 amino acids: CASSEGGAVLYEQYF. The CDR3 bases are TGTGCCAGCAGTGAAGGAGGGGCAGTACTATACGAGCAGTACTTC. The V call is TRBV6-1, the J call TRBJ2-7; D may correspond to TRBD1 or TRBD2 (5 bases each). Trimming took off 1 base at V and 4 bases at J, with 14 bases between the two ends. Germline V gene sequence: CDR1 MNHNS, CDR2 SASEGT. This CDR3 comprises 15 residues.

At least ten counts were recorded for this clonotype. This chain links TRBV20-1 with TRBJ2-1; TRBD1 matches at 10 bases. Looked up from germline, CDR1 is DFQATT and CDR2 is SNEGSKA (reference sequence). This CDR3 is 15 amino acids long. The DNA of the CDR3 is TGCAGCAAATGGAGCGGGACAGGGGTCCGCAATGAGCAGTTCTTC. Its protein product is CSKWSGTGVRNEQFF.

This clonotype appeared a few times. CDR3 bases: TGTGCCAGCAGCTCATATCTTAGCGGGAGATACAATGAGCAGTTCTTC. It translates to CASSSYLSGRYNEQFF. The chain carries TRBV11-3 and TRBJ2-1; 9 bases align to TRBD2. Trimming at V came to 4 bases and at J to 4 bases, leaving 8 bases not matched to a gene. CDR1 is SGHNT, CDR2 YENEEA, per germline. The CDR3 sequence is 16 residues long. Combining the CDR3 with reference TRBV11-3 and TRBJ2-1 gives the whole variable domain EAGVVQSPRYKIIEKKQPVAFWCNPISGHNTLYWYLQNLGQGPELLIRYENEEAVDDSQLPKDRFSAERLKGVDSTLKIQPAELGDSAVYLCASSSYLSGRYNEQFFGPGTRLTVL.

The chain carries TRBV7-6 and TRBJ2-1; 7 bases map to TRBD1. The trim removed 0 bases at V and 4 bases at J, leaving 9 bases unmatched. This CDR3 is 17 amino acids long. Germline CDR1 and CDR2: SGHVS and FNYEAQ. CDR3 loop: CASSLAFGPGGYNEQFF. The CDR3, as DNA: TGTGCCAGCAGCTTAGCCTTCGGACCAGGGGGATACAATGAGCAGTTCTTC.

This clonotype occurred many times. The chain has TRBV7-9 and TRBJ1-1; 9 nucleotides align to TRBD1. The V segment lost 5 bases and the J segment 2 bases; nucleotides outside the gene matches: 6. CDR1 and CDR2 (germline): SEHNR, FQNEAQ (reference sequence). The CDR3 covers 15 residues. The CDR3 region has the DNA TGTGCCAGCAGCAAAAGACAGGGGGGTAACACTGAAGCTTTCTTT. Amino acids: CASSKRQGGNTEAFF.

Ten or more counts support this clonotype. The CDR3 spells CASSLGVKTQYF. DNA of the CDR3: TGTGCCAGCAGCTTAGGAGTAAAGACCCAGTACTTC. J is TRBJ2-5 and V is TRBV11-2; D is ambiguous. Germline loops: CDR1 SGHAT, CDR2 FQNNGV. The V gene lost 1 base and the J gene lost 6 bases, with 6 bases spanning the gap. CDR3 length: 12 residues.

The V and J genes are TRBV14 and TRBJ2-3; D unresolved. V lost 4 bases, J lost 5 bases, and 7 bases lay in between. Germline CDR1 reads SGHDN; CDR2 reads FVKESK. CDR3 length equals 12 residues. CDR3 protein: CASSPVVDTQYF. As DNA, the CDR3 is TGTGCCAGCAGCCCGGTGGTAGATACGCAGTATTTT.

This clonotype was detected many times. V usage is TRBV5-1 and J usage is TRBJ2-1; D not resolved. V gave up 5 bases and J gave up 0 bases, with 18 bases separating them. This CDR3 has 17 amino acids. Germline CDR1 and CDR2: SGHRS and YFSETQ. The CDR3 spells CASRLTGWSFSYNEQFF. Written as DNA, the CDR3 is TGCGCCAGCAGACTTACCGGGTGGTCGTTCTCCTACAATGAGCAGTTCTTC.

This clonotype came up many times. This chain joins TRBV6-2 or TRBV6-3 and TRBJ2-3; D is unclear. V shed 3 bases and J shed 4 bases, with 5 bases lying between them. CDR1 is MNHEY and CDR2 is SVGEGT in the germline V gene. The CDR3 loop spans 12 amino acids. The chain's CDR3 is CASSYQPDTQYF. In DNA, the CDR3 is TGTGCCAGCAGTTATCAGCCAGATACGCAGTATTTT.

The DNA of the CDR3 is TGTGCCAGCCGGGGGCGGGGGGGTTTTGCAGATACGCAGTATTTT. Its protein product is CASRGRGGFADTQYF. The V and J genes are TRBV11-2 and TRBJ2-3, with 9 bases lining up with TRBD2. Germline V gene sequence: CDR1 SGHAT, CDR2 FQNNGV. This CDR3 has 15 residues. The ends lost 8 bases at V and 4 bases at J; junction bases unmatched: 10.

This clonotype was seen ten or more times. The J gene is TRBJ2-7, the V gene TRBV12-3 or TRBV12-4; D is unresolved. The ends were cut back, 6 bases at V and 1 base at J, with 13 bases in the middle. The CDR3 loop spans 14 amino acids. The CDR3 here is CASSSRRQSYEQYF. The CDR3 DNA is TGTGCCAGCAGCTCGCGCCGGCAGTCCTACGAGCAGTACTTC.